Below are 5 T cell receptor beta chains sequenced from a single sample in a study of T cell repertoires in cytomegalovirus infection. No cognate antigen is known for these TCRs. From the reads, TCRdb called clonotypes with MiXCR, one entry per CDR3 protein. Of about 920,000 distinct CDR3 sequences in the sample, approximately 32% were seen once. The sequencing used cultured CD8+ T cells from PBMCs, collected from culture after CMV antigen stimulation. The receptors come from a human donor in good health (CMV status not recorded). Some clones in this sample may be carry-over from other donors' samples.

In its sample, this clonotype was seen a few times. The rearrangement uses TRBV7-6 and TRBJ2-3; 11 nucleotides align to TRBD1. The CDR3 contains 16 residues. V lost 1 base, J lost 2 bases, and 2 bases stayed unmatched. Germline V gene sequence: CDR1 SGHVS, CDR2 FNYEAQ. The CDR3 sequence is CASSLGTGGPTDTQYF. The CDR3 coding sequence is TGTGCCAGCAGCTTAGGGACAGGGGGCCCCACAGATACGCAGTATTTT.

The chain is built from TRBV4-1 and TRBJ2-7; no definite D call. In germline, CDR1 is MGHRA, CDR2 YSYEKL. V gave up 0 bases and J gave up 4 bases, with 10 bases separating them. This CDR3 region has 14 residues. In DNA, the CDR3 is TGCGCCAGCAGCCAAGATGGTATGGAATACGAGCAGTACTTC. This sequence encodes CASSQDGMEYEQYF.

The V and J genes are TRBV5-8 and TRBJ2-2; D unresolved. This CDR3 is 17 amino acids long. The V and J ends lost 1 base and 4 bases respectively, with 17 bases between them. Germline CDR1 and CDR2: SGHTS and YDEGEE. CDR3: CASSLTQHYLSTGELFF. In DNA form, the CDR3 reads TGTGCCAGCAGCTTGACGCAGCATTATTTGTCCACCGGGGAGCTGTTTTTT.

This clonotype was seen a few times. The V gene is TRBV10-2, the J gene TRBJ2-7; the match to TRBD2 covers 14 bases. Unmatched junction bases numbered 8, after V lost 5 bases and J lost 5 bases. The germline V gene has CDR1 WSHSY and CDR2 SAAADI. The CDR3 is made up of 16 amino acids. This chain's CDR3 is CASSPLGTSGGDEQYF. The DNA of the CDR3 is TGCGCCAGCAGTCCCCTCGGGACTAGCGGGGGTGACGAGCAGTACTTC.

This clonotype was detected ten times or more. The rearrangement uses TRBV7-9 and TRBJ1-3, with TRBD1 as a possible D gene (5 bases). With 4 bases removed from V and 0 bases from J, the gap between germline ends came to 7 bases. Germline lookup yields CDR1 SEHNR and CDR2 FQNEAQ (reference sequence). The CDR3 is 14 amino acids. The CDR3 sequence: CASSSGSSGNTIYF. The CDR3 region has the DNA TGTGCCAGCAGCTCAGGGAGCTCTGGAAACACCATATATTTT.